This TCR beta chain derives from a study of blood T cell repertoires in COVID-19. Study summary: T cells, B-cell-depleted T cells, or PBMCs provided the cDNA or gDNA that served as material.

The study counted Cohort 3 donors as recovered given two negative PCRs, clearance, or symptom resolution. Clones were read by immunoSEQ multiplex PCR, and TCRdb kept only the in-frame ones, dropping some. Altogether under 450,000 clones are present, 83% being singletons, with the ten largest covering less than 6%. Sequencing used PBMCs or T cells enriched from blood (not recorded which). This clonotype was obtained from a woman in her forties or fifties who had recovered from COVID-19.

The CDR3 region is CASRGQAYYGYTF. CDR3 sequence (DNA): TGTGCCAGCAGAGGACAGGCTTACTATGGCTACACCTTC. The chain links TRBV27 to TRBJ1-2; 7 bases agree with TRBD1. Germline loops: CDR1 MNHEY, CDR2 SMNVEV (reference sequence). Trimming took 6 bases from V and 3 from J; bases not matched to a gene: 4. The CDR3 runs 13 residues.